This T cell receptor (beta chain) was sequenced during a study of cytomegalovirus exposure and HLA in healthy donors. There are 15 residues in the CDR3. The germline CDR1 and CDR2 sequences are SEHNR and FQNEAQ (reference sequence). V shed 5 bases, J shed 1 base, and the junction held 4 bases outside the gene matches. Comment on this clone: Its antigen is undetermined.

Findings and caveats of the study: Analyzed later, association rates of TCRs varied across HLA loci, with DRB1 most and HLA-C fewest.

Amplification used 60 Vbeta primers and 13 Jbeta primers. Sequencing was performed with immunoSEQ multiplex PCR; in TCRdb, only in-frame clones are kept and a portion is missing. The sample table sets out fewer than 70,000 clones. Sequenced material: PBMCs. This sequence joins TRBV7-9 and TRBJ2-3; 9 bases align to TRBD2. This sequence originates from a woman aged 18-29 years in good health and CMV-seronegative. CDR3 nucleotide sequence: TGTGCCAGCAGCGAGGGACTAGCCGGCACAGATACGCAGTATTTT. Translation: CASSEGLAGTDTQYF. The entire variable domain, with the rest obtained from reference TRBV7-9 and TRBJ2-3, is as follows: DTGVSQNPRHKITKRGQNVTFRCDPISEHNRLYWYRQTLGQGPEFLTYFQNEAQLEKSRLLSDRFSAERPKGSFSTLEIQRTEQGDSAMYLCASSEGLAGTDTQYFGPGTRLTVL.